These T cell receptor beta chains were read from a single sample in a study of shared clonotypes between healthy human individuals. Generated by immunoSEQ multiplex PCR, the TCRdb table keeps only in-frame clones and is missing some. In the table there are 600,000 or so clones, roughly 95% of which are singletons. Specimen: naive CD8+ T cells sorted from blood. These receptors all come from a woman in her 30s in good health. Both conserved end residues are part of each CDR3. A D gene is named only where the DNA matches it firmly.

TRBV4-1 . CASSTARGHEQYF
TRBV29-1 . CSVEDRTYEQYF
TRBV6-6 . CASSYVLGDYEQYF
TRBV9 TRBD2 CASSARLAGLNTGELFF
TRBV28 . CASSLTGEMNTEAFF
TRBV27 . CASNGGYGYTF
TRBV9 . CASSVSGRTEAFF
TRBV5-6 . CASSARTMAGELFF
TRBV27 . CASTWTVGNEQFF
TRBV15 . CATSRNRAGAKNIQYF
TRBV2 . CASSEARTSLYGYTF
TRBV28 . CASSPGPAGYRPEFF
TRBV7-9 . CASSSGTSSRPQHF
TRBV5-1 TRBD2 CASSGLSGRIHEQYF
TRBV5-1 . CASSLDQPLDEQYF
TRBV7-2 TRBD2 CASSWESGRAYEQYF
TRBV29-1 . CSVRFTGSSSSYNEQFF